These 10 T cell receptor beta chains were all obtained from the same sample, sequenced in a study of OX40 agonist ivuxolimab in advanced cancers. The assay was immunoSEQ multiplex PCR, and TCRdb's table has in-frame clones only and misses some. The sample holds 60,000 to 100,000 clones; approximately 90% are singletons and the top ten take 0.5% to 0.6%. The sample here was CD4+ or CD8+ T cells sorted from blood, taken in a trial of the OX40 agonist ivuxolimab. Receptors were obtained from an adult with an advanced solid tumor such as melanoma, head and neck, liver or kidney cancer.

This clone is a singleton in its sample. This rearrangement joins TRBV14 to TRBJ1-2; D is unresolved. Trimming shortened V by 1 base and J by 2 bases, and 11 bases separated the two germline ends. The CDR3 totals 15 residues. Germline assignment: CDR1 SGHDN and CDR2 FVKESK. CDR3 amino acids: CASSQGNWQNYGYTF. DNA of the CDR3: TGTGCCAGCAGCCAAGGTAATTGGCAGAACTATGGCTACACCTTC.

The chain recombines TRBV6-5 with TRBJ1-4; possibly TRBD1 for D (6 bases). Trimming stripped 6 bases from V and 6 bases from J, with 11 bases between. Per the germline V gene, CDR1 is MNHEY and CDR2 is SVGAGI. This CDR3 comprises 13 residues. The DNA of the CDR3 is TGTGCCAGCAGCCAGGGGAGAGATGAAAAACTGTTTTTT. Protein: CASSQGRDEKLFF.

The chain combines TRBV4-2 with TRBJ2-7, with 7 positions matching TRBD2. Germline CDR1 reads LGHNA; CDR2 reads YNFKEQ. V dropped 1 base and J dropped 6; count of bases not matched to a gene: 6. The CDR3 covers 14 residues. This chain's CDR3 is CASSQAGGVSEQYF. The CDR3 DNA reads TGTGCCAGCAGCCAAGCGGGAGGAGTGTCCGAGCAGTACTTC.

The chain carries TRBV11-1 and TRBJ2-1; no clear D gene. The V end lost 1 base, the J end lost 9 bases, and 7 bases lay between the germline ends. The CDR3 has 12 residues. Looked up from germline, CDR1 is SGHAT and CDR2 is FQDESV (reference sequence). This chain's CDR3 is CASSLETGEQFF. The CDR3 coding sequence is TGTGCCAGCAGCTTAGAGACGGGTGAGCAGTTCTTC.

V usage is TRBV2 and J usage is TRBJ2-1; 9 nucleotides match TRBD2. Germline CDR1 SNHLY, CDR2 FYNNEI. CDR3 length: 15 amino acids. After removal of 3 bases from V and 4 bases from J, the junction contained 4 bases not matched to a gene. CDR3 coding DNA: TGTGCCAGCAGTGAGATCCTAGCGGGATACAATGAGCAGTTCTTC. It yields the protein CASSEILAGYNEQFF.

The CDR3 sequence is CASSTGQVTGNTIYF. The CDR3 nucleotides are TGTGCCAGCAGCACGGGACAGGTTACTGGAAACACCATATATTTT. The gene calls are TRBV6-6 and TRBJ1-3; 8 positions agree with TRBD1. This CDR3 is built from 15 residues. The V gene's germline CDR1 is MNHNY and CDR2 SVGAGI (reference sequence). Germline trimming cut 6 bases from V and 2 bases from J; bases unmatched to any gene: 6.

DNA for the CDR3: TGCGCCAGCAGCCAGGATAGTTATAGCAATCAGCCCCAGCATTTT. Translating it yields CASSQDSYSNQPQHF. The chain employs TRBV4-3 and TRBJ1-5; D gene unclear. V was pared by 3 bases and J by 0 bases, with 9 bases between. CDR1 is LGHNA, CDR2 YSLEER, per germline. The CDR3 covers 15 residues.

V is TRBV18 and J is TRBJ2-3, with 16 bases that match TRBD2. The V and J ends lost 3 bases and 3 bases, in that order; junction bases with no gene match: 6. Germline V gene lookup returns CDR1 KGHSH and CDR2 LQKENI. The length of the CDR3 is 18 residues. As DNA, the CDR3 is TGTGCCAGCTCACCCGCACCGGGACTAGCGGGAGGGACAGATACGCAGTATTTT. The encoded protein is CASSPAPGLAGGTDTQYF.

The rearrangement joins TRBV30 to TRBJ2-2; D uncertain. The CDR3 is made up of 16 amino acids. Germline-derived CDR1 and CDR2 are GTSNPN and SVGIG (reference sequence). V was shortened by 0 bases and J by 5 bases, with 16 bases between the two germline ends. The DNA of the CDR3 is TGTGCCTGGAGTGTACGACCCATCCCGAGGACCGGGGAGCTGTTTTTT. This codes for CAWSVRPIPRTGELFF.

This clone was counted a single time. V gene TRBV9 combines with J gene TRBJ2-2; weak D call: TRBD1 (6 bases). The CDR3 is 16 amino acids. The germline CDR1 and CDR2 sequences are SGDLS and YYNGEE. Trimming left V 2 bases short and J 4 bases short, with 15 bases between. The CDR3 region has the DNA TGTGCCAGCAGCGTCCGCGCAGGGGTATTCACCGGGGAGCTGTTTTTT. Translation: CASSVRAGVFTGELFF.